This TCR beta chain was observed in a study of blood T cells in healthy people across ages. Study-level findings and limits: More naive CD4+ cells and higher diversity marked long-lived donors relative to aged donors. Higher naive T cell percentage went strongly together with higher TCR beta diversity.

The second PCR ran about 6 to 11 cycles with a sample-barcoded 5' primer and J-beta primers. Tagging of each cDNA molecule was performed by a template-switch adaptor with 12 random nucleotides. TCRdb processed the 5' RACE reads anew with MiXCR; each CDR3 protein has one entry. The sample includes some 1 million distinct CDR3 sequences, 40% to 55% of them seen just once. On this clonotype itself: Its matching antigen is unknown.

The CDR3 is 16 residues long. Germline V gene sequence: CDR1 LGHDT, CDR2 YNNKEL (reference sequence). With V trimmed by 1 base and J by 4 bases, 7 bases remained unmatched. The sequencing sample was made of blood. The chain is built from TRBV3-1 and TRBJ2-3, with 8 bases identical to TRBD2. This sequence originates from a woman aged 55-70 years in good health. The CDR3 here is CASSQAVAGRADTQYF. Written as DNA, the CDR3 is TGTGCCAGCAGCCAAGCCGTAGCGGGACGAGCAGATACGCAGTATTTT.